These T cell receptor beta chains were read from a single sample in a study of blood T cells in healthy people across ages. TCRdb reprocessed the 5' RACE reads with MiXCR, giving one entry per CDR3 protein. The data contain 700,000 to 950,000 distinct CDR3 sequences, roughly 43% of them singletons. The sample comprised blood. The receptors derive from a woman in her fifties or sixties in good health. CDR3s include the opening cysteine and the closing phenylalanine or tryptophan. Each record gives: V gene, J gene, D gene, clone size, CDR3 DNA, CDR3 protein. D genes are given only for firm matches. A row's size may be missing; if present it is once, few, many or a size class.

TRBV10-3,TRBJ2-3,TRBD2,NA,TGTGCCATCAGTGAGTCCCGTGGAGGCGGGGGACTCACAGATACGCAGTATTTT,CAISESRGGGGLTDTQYF
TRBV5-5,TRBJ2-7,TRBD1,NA,TGTGCCAGCAGCGCAACCGGGACAGACTACGAGCAGTACTTC,CASSATGTDYEQYF
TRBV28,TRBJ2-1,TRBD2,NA,TGTGCCAGCAGGCTAGGGCTAGCGGGATATAATGGGCAGTTCTTC,CASRLGLAGYNGQFF
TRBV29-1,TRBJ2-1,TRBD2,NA,TGCAGCGCCCCCGGGGGGAGGGCGTACAATGAGCAGTTCTTC,CSAPGGRAYNEQFF
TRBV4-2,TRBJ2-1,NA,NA,TGTGCCAGCGGCCAAGAGGGGGGCGGGAGCCTCAATGAGCAGTTCTTC,CASGQEGGGSLNEQFF
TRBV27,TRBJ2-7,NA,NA,TGTGCCAGCAGTTTTTCCCCCCAGGGGCACGAGCAGTACTTC,CASSFSPQGHEQYF
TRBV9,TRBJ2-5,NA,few,TGTGCCAGCAGCGTAGGACTCAACCAAGAGACCCAGTACTTC,CASSVGLNQETQYF
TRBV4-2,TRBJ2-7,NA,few,TGTGCCAGCACGGCCGCGGGACCGGGTGGGACCTACGAGCAGTACTTC,CASTAAGPGGTYEQYF
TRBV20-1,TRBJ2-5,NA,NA,TGCAGTGCCTGGGGGGGGCTGGAGACCCAGTACTTC,CSAWGGLETQYF
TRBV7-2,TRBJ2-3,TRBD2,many,TGTGCCAGCAGCTTGTTAGCGGGAGGGTTGGATACGCAGTATTTT,CASSLLAGGLDTQYF
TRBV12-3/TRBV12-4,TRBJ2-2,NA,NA,TGTGCCAGCAGCCCCGCCCAACGGGCCGGGGAGCTGTTTTTT,CASSPAQRAGELFF
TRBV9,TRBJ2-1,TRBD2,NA,TGTGCCAGCAGCGTAGGACTAGCTACCAAGCAGTTCTTC,CASSVGLATKQFF
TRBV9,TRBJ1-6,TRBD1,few,TGTGCCAGCAGTCGGGACAGTGGAAATTCACCCCTCCACTTT,CASSRDSGNSPLHF
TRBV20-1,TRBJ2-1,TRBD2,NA,TGCAGTGCTAGAGTAGCGGGAGGATACTACAATGAGCAGTTCTTC,CSARVAGGYYNEQFF
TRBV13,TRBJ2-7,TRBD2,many,TGTGCCAGCAGCTTAACGGCGGGAGGGAACGAGCAGTACTTC,CASSLTAGGNEQYF
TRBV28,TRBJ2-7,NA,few,TGTGCCAGCAGTTTATTCCCAGAAAAGGTCTACGAGCAGTACTTC,CASSLFPEKVYEQYF
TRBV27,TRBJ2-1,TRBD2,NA,TGTGCCAGCAGTTTGGGACTAGCGGGAGGCCAGCATTACAATGAGCAGTTCTTC,CASSLGLAGGQHYNEQFF
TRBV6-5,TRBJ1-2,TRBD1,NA,TGTGCCAGCAGTAGGACAGGGGAGAACTATGGCTACACCTTC,CASSRTGENYGYTF
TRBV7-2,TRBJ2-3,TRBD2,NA,TGTGCCAGCAGCATGGGACTAGGGAGCACAGATACGCAGTATTTT,CASSMGLGSTDTQYF
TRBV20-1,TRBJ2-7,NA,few,TGCAGTGCTGGCGGGGACACCTACGAGCAGTACTTC,CSAGGDTYEQYF
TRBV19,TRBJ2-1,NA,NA,TGTGCCAGCAGCAGGGTTAAGGGTTACAATGAGCAGTTCTTC,CASSRVKGYNEQFF
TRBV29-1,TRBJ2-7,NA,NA,TGCAGCTTCGGGACACACTACGAGCAGTACTTC,CSFGTHYEQYF
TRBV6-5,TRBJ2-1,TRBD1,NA,TGTGCCAGCAGATACCGGACAGGAGGTTTCAATGAGCAGTTCTTC,CASRYRTGGFNEQFF
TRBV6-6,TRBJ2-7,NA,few,TGTGCCAGCAGTTACTCCATCGGGACCTACGAGCAGTACTTC,CASSYSIGTYEQYF
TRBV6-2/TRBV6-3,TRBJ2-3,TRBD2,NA,TGTGCCAGCAGTCCACGACTAGCGGGAGGCCGAGATACGCAGTATTTT,CASSPRLAGGRDTQYF
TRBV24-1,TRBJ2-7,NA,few,TGTGCCACCAGTGAACGTCCGTGTGAGCAGTACTTC,CATSERPCEQYF
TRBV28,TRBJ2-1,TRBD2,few,TGTGCCAGCAGTCCCCCTAGCGGGAGTCTCGATGAGCAGTTCTTC,CASSPPSGSLDEQFF
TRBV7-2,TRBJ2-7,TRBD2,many,TGTGCCAGCAGCTTGGCAGCGGGAGAGGGCGAGCAGTACTTC,CASSLAAGEGEQYF
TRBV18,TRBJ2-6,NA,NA,TGTGCCAGCTCACCAGGGCAGCTCTCTGGGGCCAACGTCCTGACTTTC,CASSPGQLSGANVLTF
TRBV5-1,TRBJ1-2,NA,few,TGCGCCAGCAGCTTGGCCGGCAGCGCAACAACCATAGGGGCTAACTATGGCTACACCTTC,CASSLAGSATTIGANYGYTF
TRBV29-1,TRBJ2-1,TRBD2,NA,TGCAGCGGGACAGTTGGCGGGAGGGACAATGAGCAGTTCTTC,CSGTVGGRDNEQFF
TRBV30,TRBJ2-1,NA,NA,TGTGCCTGGAGTCCGGTAAACAATGAGCAGTTCTTC,CAWSPVNNEQFF
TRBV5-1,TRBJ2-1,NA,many,TGCGCCAGCAGCTTGGATACGTCGGGAATTAAGCAGTTCTTC,CASSLDTSGIKQFF
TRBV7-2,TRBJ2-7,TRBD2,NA,TGTGCCAGCAGCTTAGCACTAGCGGAAGACAATGAGCAGTACTTC,CASSLALAEDNEQYF
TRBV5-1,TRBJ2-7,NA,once,TGCGCCAGCAGCTTGTGGCTATCTGGGGCGGATGAGCAGTACTTC,CASSLWLSGADEQYF
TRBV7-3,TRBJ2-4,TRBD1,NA,TGTGCCAGCAGCTCGACAGGGGGTGAGAACATTCAGTACTTC,CASSSTGGENIQYF
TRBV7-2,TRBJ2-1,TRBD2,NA,TGTGCCAGCAGCCGTATGGCTAGCGGCAAATACAATGAGCAGTTCTTC,CASSRMASGKYNEQFF
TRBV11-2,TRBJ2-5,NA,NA,TGTGCCAGCAGCTTAGAGGCGGTCGGGGGGACCCAGTACTTC,CASSLEAVGGTQYF
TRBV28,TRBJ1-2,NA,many,TGTGCCAGCAGTGTACGCGGGGCTGATGGCTACACCTTC,CASSVRGADGYTF
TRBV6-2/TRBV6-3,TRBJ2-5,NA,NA,TGTGCCAGCAGTTATGGTGGACGGTCTTCCGAGCGGTACTTC,CASSYGGRSSERYF
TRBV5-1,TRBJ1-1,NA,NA,TGCGCCAGCAGCTCCGGACAGAGTGAAGCTTTCTTT,CASSSGQSEAFF
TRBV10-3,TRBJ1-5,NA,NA,TGTGCCGTCAGTGAGTCGGGACTTCCGGGGGAACAGCCCCAGCATTTT,CAVSESGLPGEQPQHF
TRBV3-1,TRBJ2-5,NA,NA,TGTGCCAGCACCCAAGCCGGCGGCTACCAAGAGACCCAGTACTTC,CASTQAGGYQETQYF
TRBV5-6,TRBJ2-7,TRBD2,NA,TGTGCCAGCAGCAGAGCGGGATTTTCCTGCGAGCAGTACTTC,CASSRAGFSCEQYF
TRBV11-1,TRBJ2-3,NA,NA,TGTGCCAGCAGCGTAGGACTGGAAGATACGCAGTATTTT,CASSVGLEDTQYF
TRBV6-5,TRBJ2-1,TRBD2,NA,TGTGCCAGCAGGCCGGGGGGAGGGGCTAACAATGAGCAGTTCTTC,CASRPGGGANNEQFF
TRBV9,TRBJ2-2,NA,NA,TGTGCCAGCAGCGTAAACCACGGCGGTACCGGGGAGCTGTTTTTT,CASSVNHGGTGELFF
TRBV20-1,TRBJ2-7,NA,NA,TGCAGTGCTAGAGATGGGAGCGGCGGCTCCTACGAGCAGTACTTC,CSARDGSGGSYEQYF
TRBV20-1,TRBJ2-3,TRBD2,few,TGCAGTGCTAGAGGCCCGGGGGGGTCCGGAGATACGCAGTATTTT,CSARGPGGSGDTQYF
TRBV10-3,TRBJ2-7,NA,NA,TGTGCCATCAGTGGGTTGACAGGGACTCCCTACGAGCAGTACTTC,CAISGLTGTPYEQYF
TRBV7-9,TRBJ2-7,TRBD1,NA,TGTGCCAGCAGCCCCCTTCTCCAGGGGGCGAGCGAGCAGTACTTC,CASSPLLQGASEQYF
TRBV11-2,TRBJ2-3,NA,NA,TGTGCCAGCAGCTTAGTAGACAGTCTCACAGATACGCAGTATTTT,CASSLVDSLTDTQYF
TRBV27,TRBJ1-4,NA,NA,TGTGCCAGCAGTTCATCAGGGCGGGACGTCGGAAAACTGTTTTTT,CASSSSGRDVGKLFF